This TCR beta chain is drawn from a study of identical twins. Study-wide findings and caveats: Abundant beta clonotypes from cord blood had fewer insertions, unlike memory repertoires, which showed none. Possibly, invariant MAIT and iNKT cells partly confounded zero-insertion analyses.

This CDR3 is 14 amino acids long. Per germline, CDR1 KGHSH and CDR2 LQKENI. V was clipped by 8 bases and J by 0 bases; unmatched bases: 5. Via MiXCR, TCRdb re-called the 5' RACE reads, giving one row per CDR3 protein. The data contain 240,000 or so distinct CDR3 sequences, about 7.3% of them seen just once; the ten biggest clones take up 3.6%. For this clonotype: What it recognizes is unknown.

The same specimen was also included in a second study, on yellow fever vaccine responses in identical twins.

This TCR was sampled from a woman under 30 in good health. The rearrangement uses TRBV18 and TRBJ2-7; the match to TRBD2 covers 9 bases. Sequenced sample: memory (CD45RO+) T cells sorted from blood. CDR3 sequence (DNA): TGTGCCAGCGCAAGCGGGGGGCCCTCCTACGAGCAGTACGTC. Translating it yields CASASGGPSYEQYV.